A selection of T cell receptor beta chains follows, all from one sample in a study of human T cells and chemical hapten exposure. TCRdb re-called the RACE reads with MiXCR, one entry per CDR3 protein. The table has tens of thousands of distinct CDR3 sequences, 13% to 15% seen once. Sample: whole blood, taken in connection with sensitization to the hapten diphenylcyclopropenone (DPC). The receptors stem from a woman aged 50 to 60 with alopecia areata. Some clones in this sample may be carry-over from other donors' samples. CDR3s include the opening cysteine and the closing phenylalanine or tryptophan. The D gene is left open where the match is weak. Only part of the rows carry a size: once, few, many, or a class if the clone is expanded.

v_call	d_call	j_call	clone_size	cdr3_nt	cdr3_aa
TRBV28	NA	TRBJ1-4	NA	TGTGCCAGCAGTTTATACGCGGCGGCCGGAGGTGAAAAACTGTTTTTT	CASSLYAAAGGEKLFF
TRBV14	NA	TRBJ2-5	few	TGTGCCAGCAGCGAAGGACTGTGGATTCAAGAGACCCAGTACTTC	CASSEGLWIQETQYF
TRBV2	NA	TRBJ1-1	NA	TGTGCCAGCAGCCTAGATGGAAACACTGAAGCTTTCTTT	CASSLDGNTEAFF
TRBV30	NA	TRBJ2-1	NA	TGTGCCTGGAGGCCAGGAGGTCATGAGCAGTTCTTC	CAWRPGGHEQFF
TRBV11-2	TRBD1	TRBJ2-2	NA	TGTGCCAGCAGCTTAGATCAGATAGGACAGGTTATAACCGGGGAGCTGTTTTTT	CASSLDQIGQVITGELFF
TRBV11-2	NA	TRBJ2-7	few	TGTGCCAGCAGCCAAGGACATAGTAGCTACGAGCAGTACTTC	CASSQGHSSYEQYF
TRBV12-3/TRBV12-4	TRBD1	TRBJ1-1	NA	TGTGCCAGCAGCGGACAGGAGAACACTGAAGCTTTCTTT	CASSGQENTEAFF
TRBV14	NA	TRBJ1-4	NA	TGTGCCAGCAGCCAAGGGGGAAATGAAAAACTGTTTTTT	CASSQGGNEKLFF
TRBV7-8	NA	TRBJ2-7	NA	TGTGCCAGCAGCCGTACCAGGGATTACGAGCAGTACTTC	CASSRTRDYEQYF
TRBV28	NA	TRBJ2-3	few	TGTGCCAGCGGGCAGCTGAGCACAGATACGCAGTATTTT	CASGQLSTDTQYF
TRBV6-1	NA	TRBJ2-3	NA	TGTGCCAGCAGTGAGCTTTCGAGCATCTCTAGCACAGATACGCAGTATTTT	CASSELSSISSTDTQYF
TRBV29-1	NA	TRBJ1-1	few	TGCAGCGTTCGGGACCTCCACCCTGAAGCTTTCTTT	CSVRDLHPEAFF
TRBV10-3	NA	TRBJ1-1	NA	TGTGCCATCAGTGAGGTGTCCGTGAACACTGAAGCTTTCTTT	CAISEVSVNTEAFF
TRBV6-6	NA	TRBJ2-7	many	TGTGCCAGCAGCTCCCCCACCCATTCCTTTTACTACGAGCAGTACTTC	CASSSPTHSFYYEQYF
TRBV20-1	TRBD1	TRBJ2-5	NA	TGCAGTGGGGGAATTGCTAGGGGACAGGAAGAGACCCAGTACTTC	CSGGIARGQEETQYF
TRBV7-8	NA	TRBJ2-1	NA	TGTGCCAGCAGCTCCTTAACCAGACAGCACAATGAGCAGTTCTTC	CASSSLTRQHNEQFF
TRBV7-6	NA	TRBJ2-2	many	TGTGCCAGCAAAGACACCGGGAAGGGGCCCACCGGGGAGCTGTTTTTT	CASKDTGKGPTGELFF
TRBV4-3	NA	TRBJ2-2	NA	TGCGCCAGCAGAAAACTGAACACCGGGGAGCTGTTTTTT	CASRKLNTGELFF
TRBV6-5	NA	TRBJ2-7	many	TGTGCCAGCAGTTACTCGGGTGCCGCCACCTACGAGCAGTACTTC	CASSYSGAATYEQYF
TRBV4-3	TRBD1	TRBJ1-1	few	TGCGCCAGCAGCCCTGGGACAGGGACGAACACTGAAGCTTTCTTT	CASSPGTGTNTEAFF
TRBV12-3/TRBV12-4	NA	TRBJ1-1	few	TGTGCCAGCAGTCCCCGGACAGCGCTGAACACTGAAGCTTTCTTT	CASSPRTALNTEAFF
TRBV20-1	NA	TRBJ2-7	NA	TGCAGTGCTGGGGAACCACCTGAGGAGCAGTACTTC	CSAGEPPEEQYF
TRBV7-8	TRBD2	TRBJ2-7	NA	TGTGCCAGCAGCTTAGATAGCGGGGGCGCCTACGAGCAGTACTTC	CASSLDSGGAYEQYF
TRBV11-2	NA	TRBJ2-1	NA	TGTGCCAGCAGCTTAGGCGGAGCTAGTAGTGAGCAGTTCTTC	CASSLGGASSEQFF
TRBV11-3	NA	TRBJ1-1	few	TGTGCCAGCAGCTTACCCGGGGCGAGAAACACTGAAGCTTTCTTT	CASSLPGARNTEAFF
TRBV18	NA	TRBJ1-4	NA	TGTGCCAGCTCACTGAACAGTGCAACTAATGAAAAACTGTTTTTT	CASSLNSATNEKLFF
TRBV10-2	NA	TRBJ1-5	few	TGCGCCAGCAGAGCGGGACAAGTCAATCAGCCCCAGCATTTT	CASRAGQVNQPQHF
TRBV5-6	NA	TRBJ2-2	few	TGTGCCAGCAGCCCAACAGGGCTTGCCGGGGAGCTGTTTTTT	CASSPTGLAGELFF
TRBV7-6	TRBD2	TRBJ2-7	NA	TGTGCCAGCAGCTCAACGGGACTAGCCTCTTCCGAGCAGTACTTC	CASSSTGLASSEQYF
TRBV7-2	NA	TRBJ1-4	NA	TGTGCCAGCACTCAGCAAAGGGACGAAAAACTGTTTTTT	CASTQQRDEKLFF
TRBV6-2/TRBV6-3	NA	TRBJ1-2	NA	TGTGCCAGCAGTTACGTTAAGAACAGCTTCTATGGCTACACCTTC	CASSYVKNSFYGYTF
TRBV5-8	NA	TRBJ2-7	few	TGTGCCAGCAGCTTGGTTGGGGCAGGGTTTTCCTACGAGCAGTACTTC	CASSLVGAGFSYEQYF
TRBV29-1	TRBD1	TRBJ1-1	few	TGCAGCGCGGGGGACAGGAAAGCTTTCTTT	CSAGDRKAFF
TRBV4-3	TRBD2	TRBJ2-1	many	TGCGCCAGCAGCCAATCTCTAGCGGGAGTGAATGAGCAGTTCTTC	CASSQSLAGVNEQFF
TRBV28	TRBD1	TRBJ2-7	NA	TGTGTCAGCAGTGCCACAGGGGACGGAACCTACGAGCAGTACTTC	CVSSATGDGTYEQYF
TRBV14	TRBD1	TRBJ2-1	NA	TGTGCCAGCAGCAAGGACAGGTACAATGAGCAGTTCTTC	CASSKDRYNEQFF
TRBV11-2	TRBD1	TRBJ2-7	NA	TGTGCCAGCAGCCTTGGACAGGGTTTTTTCTACGAGCAGTACTTC	CASSLGQGFFYEQYF
TRBV29-1	NA	TRBJ1-1	NA	TGCAGCGTTGGAGAGATGAACACTGAAGCTTTCTTT	CSVGEMNTEAFF
TRBV18	NA	TRBJ1-2	NA	TGTGCCAGCTCAATAGGAACGGGACCGAACTATGGCTACACCTTC	CASSIGTGPNYGYTF
TRBV5-5	NA	TRBJ2-3	NA	TGTGCCAGCAGCGCTTCCGGGGACACAGATACGCAGTATTTT	CASSASGDTDTQYF
TRBV5-1	NA	TRBJ1-1	few	TGCGCCAGCAGCTTGAGCCTCCTTTCCGGGGAAGGGAACACTGAAGCTTTCTTT	CASSLSLLSGEGNTEAFF
TRBV11-2	NA	TRBJ2-1	NA	TGTGCCAGCAGCCCCCGGACAGTCAACTACAATGAGCAGTTCTTC	CASSPRTVNYNEQFF
TRBV14	TRBD1	TRBJ1-1	NA	TGTGCCAGCAGCCAAGTAACAGGGGGCAACACTGAAGCTTTCTTT	CASSQVTGGNTEAFF
TRBV7-9	NA	TRBJ2-5	NA	TGTGCCAGCAGCTTGAGGGAGGAACAAGAGACCCAGTACTTC	CASSLREEQETQYF
TRBV7-2	TRBD2	TRBJ2-2	many	TGTGCCAGCAGCTTAGCGCGTCCTAGCGGGAGGGCCGTCACCGGGGAGCTGTTTTTT	CASSLARPSGRAVTGELFF
TRBV6-6	TRBD2	TRBJ2-2	NA	TGTGCCAGCAGCCACGGACTAGCCGGGGAGCTGTTTTTT	CASSHGLAGELFF
TRBV5-1	TRBD1	TRBJ2-4	NA	TGCGCCAGCAGTAGGACAGGGTCCGGAAACATTCAGTACTTC	CASSRTGSGNIQYF
TRBV3-1	NA	TRBJ1-5	few	TGTGCCAGCAGCCAATCCGTGGATCAGCCCCAGCATTTT	CASSQSVDQPQHF
TRBV27	TRBD2	TRBJ2-3	few	TGTGCCAGCAGTCTTATAAGCGGGAGTGGCGATACGCAGTATTTT	CASSLISGSGDTQYF
TRBV5-5	NA	TRBJ2-5	many	TGTGCCAGCAGCCACGGCCCGAAGGAGACCCAGTACTTC	CASSHGPKETQYF
TRBV7-2	NA	TRBJ2-7	few	TGTGCCAGCAGCCATGACTTGGGACACCCCTACGAGCAGTACTTC	CASSHDLGHPYEQYF
TRBV24-1	TRBD2	TRBJ2-2	few	TGTGCCACCAGTGATCCGGCGGGAGGGCCACGAGGTACCGGGGAGCTGTTTTTT	CATSDPAGGPRGTGELFF
TRBV6-6	NA	TRBJ2-6	NA	TGTGCCAGCAGTTACCAGGGGTCCCTCGGAGGGGCCAACGTCCTGACTTTC	CASSYQGSLGGANVLTF
TRBV3-1	NA	TRBJ2-5	NA	TGTGCCAGCAGCCGATTAGGGGGATTGGAGACCCAGTACTTC	CASSRLGGLETQYF
TRBV27	NA	TRBJ1-2	few	TGTGCCAGCAGTTTATTATCCAGCGGTGGCTACACCTTC	CASSLLSSGGYTF
TRBV6-2/TRBV6-3	NA	TRBJ1-5	NA	TGTGCCAGCAGTTTGGACGCCGGTCAGCCCCAGCATTTT	CASSLDAGQPQHF
TRBV14	TRBD2	TRBJ2-1	few	TGTGCCAGCAGCCAAGCCAGGCTAGCGGGAGGATCCCACAATGAGCAGTTCTTC	CASSQARLAGGSHNEQFF
TRBV5-1	NA	TRBJ1-1	NA	TGCGCCAGCAGCTTGGAATCGGAAATTAACACTGAAGCTTTCTTT	CASSLESEINTEAFF
TRBV20-1	TRBD2	TRBJ2-1	NA	TGCAGTGCGAGACGGGCTAGCGGGAATACCTCCAATGAGCAGTTCTTC	CSARRASGNTSNEQFF
TRBV28	TRBD1	TRBJ1-1	few	TGTGCCAGCAGTTCGACAGGGGGTTGGGTTGGCACTGAAGCTTTCTTT	CASSSTGGWVGTEAFF